The next 19 T cell receptor beta chains were all read from a single sample in a study of OX40 agonist ivuxolimab in advanced cancers. Repertoires were generated with immunoSEQ multiplex PCR, while TCRdb's copy carries only in-frame clones and drops some. Of under 110,000 clones in the sample, approximately 90% were seen once. The source material was CD4+ or CD8+ T cells sorted from blood, sampled in a trial of the OX40 agonist ivuxolimab. The receptors come from an adult with an advanced solid tumor such as melanoma, head and neck, liver or kidney cancer.

J is TRBJ2-7 and V is TRBV7-6; D call uncertain. Germline CDR1 and CDR2: SGHVS and FNYEAQ. Trimming pared 2 bases from V and 3 bases from J, leaving 5 bases between. This CDR3 has 12 amino acids. In nucleotides, the CDR3 is TGTGCCAGCAGCTTACAAGGCTACGAGCAGTACTTC. Translation: CASSLQGYEQYF.

V usage is TRBV6-5 and J usage is TRBJ1-1; D remains unclear. The CDR3 spans 15 residues. The germline V and J ends were trimmed by 6 bases and 8 bases, with 22 bases remaining between them. In germline, CDR1 is MNHEY, CDR2 SVGAGI. The CDR3 DNA reads TGTGCCAGCAGCCCACAGTTTGGGGTCGATTGGGAAGCTTTCTTT. Amino acids: CASSPQFGVDWEAFF.

In DNA form, the CDR3 reads TGTGCCAGCAGCGTAGATGGCAGGGCCACTGAAGCTTTCTTT. This translates into CASSVDGRATEAFF. The genes are TRBV9 and TRBJ1-1, with D perhaps TRBD1 (5 bases). The CDR3 runs to 14 residues. V was pared by 0 bases and J by 4 bases, with 10 bases between. The germline CDR1 and CDR2 sequences are SGDLS and YYNGEE.

V and J are TRBV6-1 and TRBJ2-7, with 10 bases aligning to TRBD1. J gave up 4 bases and V 9 bases, and 9 bases lay outside the gene matches. The CDR3 length is 14 residues. The V gene's germline CDR1 is MNHNS and CDR2 SASEGT. CDR3: CARTSGQGGYEQYF. The CDR3 bases are TGTGCCAGGACCAGCGGACAGGGGGGGTACGAGCAGTACTTC.

This CDR3 reads CASRGLQGAGTEAFF. The CDR3 nucleotides are TGTGCCAGCAGGGGCCTCCAGGGGGCTGGCACTGAAGCTTTCTTT. This chain connects TRBV5-4 to TRBJ1-1; 8 bases agree with TRBD1. This CDR3 contains 15 residues. V shed 5 bases and J 4 bases; nucleotides not matched to a gene: 10. Germline-derived CDR1 and CDR2 are SGHNT and YYREEE (reference sequence).

J is TRBJ1-2 and V is TRBV5-6; the D gene is possibly TRBD1 (5 bases). The CDR3 has 14 residues. The V and J ends lost 0 bases and 8 bases respectively, with 14 bases between them. Per the germline V gene, CDR1 is SGHDT and CDR2 is YYEEEE. As DNA, the CDR3 is TGTGCCAGCAGCTTGGCGGGGGTTGATGGCGGCTACACCTTC. Translated: CASSLAGVDGGYTF.

The CDR3 region is CASSDPGQSSGANVLTF. Here the CDR3 DNA reads TGTGCCAGTAGTGATCCGGGACAGAGCTCTGGGGCCAACGTCCTGACTTTC. V and J are TRBV19 and TRBJ2-6, with 7 bases that match TRBD1. V gave up 5 bases and J gave up 0 bases; unmatched junction bases: 7. This CDR3 contains 17 residues. CDR1 and CDR2 from the germline V gene are LNHDA and SQIVND (reference sequence).

The chain combines TRBV7-2 with TRBJ2-7; D gene uncertain. This CDR3 contains 14 residues. From germline, CDR1 is SGHTA and CDR2 FQGNSA. V dropped 5 bases and J dropped 0 bases, with 11 bases sitting between them. DNA of the CDR3: TGTGCCAGCAGCCCGTCTTGGGGCTCCTACGAGCAGTACTTC. Translating gives CASSPSWGSYEQYF.

The rearrangement links TRBV4-1 to TRBJ1-4; no reliable D call. Deletions cut 4 bases from V and 3 bases from J, with 12 bases between. The CDR3 sequence is 15 residues long. CDR1 MGHRA and CDR2 YSYEKL come from the germline V gene. The CDR3 is CASSLDGFANEKLFF. In DNA, the CDR3 is TGCGCCAGCAGCCTAGATGGATTTGCTAATGAAAAACTGTTTTTT.

This sequence joins TRBV9 and TRBJ2-3; TRBD2 matches 10 bases. With 1 base clipped from V and 5 bases from J, the junction kept 4 bases outside the gene matches. Germline V gene sequence: CDR1 SGDLS, CDR2 YYNGEE. This CDR3 contains 15 residues. This chain's CDR3 is CASSVSGGARDTQYF. The CDR3 region has the DNA TGTGCCAGCAGCGTAAGCGGGGGGGCCCGAGATACGCAGTATTTT.

The rearrangement uses TRBV10-3 and TRBJ2-2; 7 bases align to TRBD2. The trim removed 2 bases at V and 4 bases at J, leaving 4 bases unmatched. The CDR3 length is 15 residues. CDR1 is ENHRY and CDR2 is SYGVKD in the germline V gene. The CDR3 is CAISERRGSTGELFF. The CDR3 DNA sequence: TGTGCCATCAGTGAGAGGCGGGGGAGCACCGGGGAGCTGTTTTTT.

This clone was picked up one time. The chain joins TRBV2 to TRBJ2-4, with D unresolved. The length of the CDR3 is 12 residues. V was shortened by 3 bases and J by 8 bases, with 8 bases between the two germline ends. Per germline, CDR1 SNHLY and CDR2 FYNNEI. In DNA, the CDR3 is TGTGCCAGCAGTGATTTTGGGGACATTCAGTACTTC. It codes for CASSDFGDIQYF.

V is TRBV10-1 and J is TRBJ2-3, with D maybe TRBD2 (7 bases). The CDR3 has 15 residues. CDR1 is WNHNN and CDR2 is SYGVQD in the germline V gene (reference sequence). V was cut by 8 bases and J by 1 base, with 16 bases left in between. Here the CDR3 reads CASGRGGHGTDTQYF. DNA for the CDR3: TGCGCCAGCGGGAGGGGGGGGCATGGCACAGATACGCAGTATTTT.

The chain links TRBV5-6 to TRBJ2-1, with 12 bases lining up with TRBD2. The CDR3 spans 15 residues. The V segment lost 3 bases and the J segment 6 bases; nucleotides outside the gene matches: 4. CDR1 is SGHDT and CDR2 is YYEEEE in the germline V gene. CDR3 bases: TGTGCCAGCAGCTCCTGGACTAGCGGGGCCAATGAGCAGTTCTTC. It is translated as CASSSWTSGANEQFF.

The rearrangement joins TRBV20-1 to TRBJ1-2; 7 nucleotides align to TRBD1. CDR1 DFQATT and CDR2 SNEGSKA come from the germline V gene (reference sequence). V was clipped by 7 bases and J by 7 bases; unmatched bases: 0. The CDR3 sequence is 9 residues long. CDR3 residues: CSDRGGYTF. The DNA for the CDR3 is TGCAGTGACAGGGGTGGCTACACCTTC.

This sequence joins TRBV7-2 and TRBJ1-3; 9 nucleotides line up with TRBD1. J gave up 2 bases and V 5 bases, and 7 bases lay outside the gene matches. This CDR3 has 16 amino acids. Germline V gene data show CDR1 as SGHTA and CDR2 as FQGNSA. The CDR3 is CASSQSRDRAGNTIYF. CDR3 nucleotide sequence: TGTGCCAGCAGCCAGAGCCGGGACAGGGCTGGAAACACCATATATTTT.

This clone appeared once. The chain joins TRBV5-1 to TRBJ2-3; weak D call: TRBD2 (6 bases). V lost 3 bases to trimming and J lost 6 bases, with 11 bases between them. Per germline, CDR1 SGHRS and CDR2 YFSETQ. The CDR3 length is 13 residues. CDR3 sequence reads: CASSSGLSDTQYF. DNA of the CDR3: TGCGCCAGCAGCTCGGGACTTTCTGATACGCAGTATTTT.

V usage is TRBV5-3 and J usage is TRBJ2-3; 7 positions agree with TRBD2. TRBV5-3 is labeled an ORF, and its function is uncertain. The CDR3 extends over 15 amino acids. V lost 0 bases to trimming and J lost 0 bases; unmatched junction nucleotides: 1. The CDR3 is CARSLDGGSTDTQYF. The CDR3 region has the DNA TGTGCCAGAAGCTTGGACGGGGGGAGCACAGATACGCAGTATTTT.

The V gene is TRBV25-1, the J gene TRBJ2-4; D possibly corresponds to TRBD1 (5 bases). CDR1 is MGHDK and CDR2 is SYGVNS in the germline V gene. Trimming took 3 bases from V and 1 from J, leaving 10 bases between them. CDR3 length: 15 amino acids. Written as DNA, the CDR3 is TGTGCCAGCAGTGAGACAGTACTGGCCAAAAACATTCAGTACTTC. It translates to CASSETVLAKNIQYF.